What follows are 8 T cell receptor beta chains derived from one specimen sequenced in a study of blood T cells in healthy people across ages. The second PCR ran about 6 to 11 cycles with a sample-barcoded 5' primer and J-beta primers. Using its own MiXCR run on the 5' RACE reads, TCRdb lists one record per CDR3 protein. This sample yields roughly 730,000 distinct CDR3 sequences, of which roughly three fifths are seen a single time; roughly 24% belongs to the top ten. The material sequenced was blood. The receptors were gathered from a man in his forties or fifties in good health.

The chain recombines TRBV28 with TRBJ1-1; 7 bases map to TRBD1. The germline CDR1 and CDR2 sequences are MDHEN and SYDVKM. J lost 10 bases, V lost 6 bases, and 11 bases had no gene match. The CDR3 extends over 13 amino acids. This CDR3 reads CASRQTGVSLAFF. CDR3 coding DNA: TGTGCCAGCAGACAAACAGGGGTCTCTTTAGCTTTCTTT. Using reference TRBV28 and TRBJ1-1 for the parts outside the CDR3, the full variable domain is DVKVTQSSRYLVKRTGEKVFLECVQDMDHENMFWYRQDPGLGLRLIYFSYDVKMKEKGDIPEGYSVSREKKERFSLILESASTNQTSMYLCASRQTGVSLAFFGQGTRLTVV.

Written as DNA, the CDR3 is TGTGCCACCAGTCTGACTAGCGGGGTACTCAATGAGCAGTTCTTC. It codes for CATSLTSGVLNEQFF. This chain uses TRBV15 with TRBJ2-1, with 11 bases aligning to TRBD2. Per the germline V gene, CDR1 is LNHNV and CDR2 is YYDKDF (reference sequence). The CDR3 contains 15 residues. V trimming: 6 bases; J trimming: 6 bases; junction bases outside the gene matches: 7.

This clonotype was picked up a small number of times. The CDR3 DNA is TGTGCCAGCAGTTTCCCAGCGGGAGGGCCAGATACGCAGTATTTT. Translated, it gives CASSFPAGGPDTQYF. The chain uses TRBV28 and TRBJ2-3; 10 nucleotides match TRBD2. Germline V gene lookup returns CDR1 MDHEN and CDR2 SYDVKM. The V and J ends lost 3 bases and 4 bases, in that order; junction bases with no gene match: 4. This CDR3 spans 15 amino acids.

This sequence joins TRBV12-3 or TRBV12-4 and TRBJ1-4, with D perhaps TRBD1 (6 bases). V lost 8 bases and J lost 3, with 13 bases in between. CDR3 size: 14 residues. For the CDR3, the DNA is TGTGCCAGCGGCCTCGGACAGTCTAATGAAAAACTGTTTTTT. This translates into CASGLGQSNEKLFF.

V is TRBV24-1 and J is TRBJ2-2; D gene uncertain. Germline assignment: CDR1 KGHDR and CDR2 SFDVKD. The CDR3 runs 11 residues. The V end was cut by 5 bases, the J end by 9 bases, with 6 bases between. The CDR3 reads CATSGHRELFF. For the CDR3, the DNA is TGTGCCACCAGTGGGCACCGGGAGCTGTTTTTT.

The chain links TRBV7-9 to TRBJ2-3; weak D call: TRBD2 (7 bases). This CDR3 region has 18 residues. The germline V and J ends were trimmed by 5 bases and 2 bases, with 23 bases remaining between them. Looked up from germline, CDR1 is SEHNR and CDR2 is FQNEAQ (reference sequence). CDR3 sequence: CASSPMVGGLEFTDTQYF. CDR3 DNA sequence: TGTGCCAGCAGCCCCATGGTGGGGGGGCTAGAATTCACAGATACGCAGTATTTT.

This clonotype showed up many times. The V and J genes are TRBV5-1 and TRBJ1-1; 12 bases match TRBD1. V was clipped by 3 bases and J by 13 bases; unmatched bases: 19. The CDR3 has 17 amino acids. Germline CDR1 is SGHRS and CDR2 is YFSETQ. The DNA for the CDR3 is TGCGCCAGCAGCTCGTCCGGGACAGGGGGCCTAGTCGTCGGTGTTTTCTTT. Translation gives CASSSSGTGGLVVGVFF.

The chain has TRBV5-1 and TRBJ2-2; D is possibly TRBD2 (6 bases). Trimming cost V 0 bases and J 4 bases, with 13 bases left between them. The CDR3 is 16 residues long. Germline V gene data show CDR1 as SGHRS and CDR2 as YFSETQ. CDR3 protein: CASSLDGGGPTGELFF. CDR3 bases: TGCGCCAGCAGCTTGGACGGGGGAGGCCCCACCGGGGAGCTGTTTTTT.